This T cell receptor beta chain comes out of a study of cytomegalovirus exposure and HLA in healthy donors. Study-wide findings and caveats: The HLA-A and HLA-B alleles of most subjects were reportedly predicted accurately from TCR beta sequences.

PCR employed 60 Vbeta and 13 Jbeta primers. Here immunoSEQ multiplex PCR was the method, and the copy in TCRdb shows in-frame clones only, minus some. The repertoire holds 85,000 to 100,000 clones, with roughly 78% as singletons. This CDR3 region has 18 residues. Germline V gives CDR1 SEHNR, CDR2 FQNEAQ (reference sequence). Unmatched junction bases numbered 15, after V lost 5 bases and J lost 0 bases. This clone showed up just once. The antigen is not known. The TCR comes from a young man in good health and CMV-seronegative. This chain uses TRBV7-9 with TRBJ1-2; 7 bases line up with TRBD1. The sequenced sample consisted of PBMCs. CDR3 bases: TGTGCCAGCAGCCGAACTCCCGTCGGGGGACAGTCTAACTATGGCTACACCTTC. Translated: CASSRTPVGGQSNYGYTF.